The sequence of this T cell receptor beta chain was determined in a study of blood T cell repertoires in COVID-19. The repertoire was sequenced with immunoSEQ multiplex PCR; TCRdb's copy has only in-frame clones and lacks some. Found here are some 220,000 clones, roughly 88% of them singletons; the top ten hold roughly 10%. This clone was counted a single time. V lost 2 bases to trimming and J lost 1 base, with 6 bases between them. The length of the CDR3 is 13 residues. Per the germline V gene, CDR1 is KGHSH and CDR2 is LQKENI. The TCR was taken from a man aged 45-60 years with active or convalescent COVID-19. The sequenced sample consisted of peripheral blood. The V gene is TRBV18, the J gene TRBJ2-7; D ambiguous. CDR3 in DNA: TGTGCCAGCTCACCAGCCAGTTCCTACGAGCAGTACTTC. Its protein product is CASSPASSYEQYF.